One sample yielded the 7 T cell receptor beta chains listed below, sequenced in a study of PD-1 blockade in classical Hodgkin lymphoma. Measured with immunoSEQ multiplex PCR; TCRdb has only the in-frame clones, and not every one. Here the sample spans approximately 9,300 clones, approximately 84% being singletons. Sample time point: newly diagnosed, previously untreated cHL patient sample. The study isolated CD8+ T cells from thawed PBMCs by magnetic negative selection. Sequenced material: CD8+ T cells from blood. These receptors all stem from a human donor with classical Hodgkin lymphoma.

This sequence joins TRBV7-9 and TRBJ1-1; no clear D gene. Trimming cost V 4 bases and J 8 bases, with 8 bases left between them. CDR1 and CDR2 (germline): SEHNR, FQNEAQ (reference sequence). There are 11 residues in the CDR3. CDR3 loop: CASSSNAEAFF. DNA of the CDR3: TGTGCCAGCAGCTCTAATGCCGAAGCTTTCTTT. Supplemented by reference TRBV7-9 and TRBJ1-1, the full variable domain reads DTGVSQNPRHKITKRGQNVTFRCDPISEHNRLYWYRQTLGQGPEFLTYFQNEAQLEKSRLLSDRFSAERPKGSFSTLEIQRTEQGDSAMYLCASSSNAEAFFGQGTRLTVV.

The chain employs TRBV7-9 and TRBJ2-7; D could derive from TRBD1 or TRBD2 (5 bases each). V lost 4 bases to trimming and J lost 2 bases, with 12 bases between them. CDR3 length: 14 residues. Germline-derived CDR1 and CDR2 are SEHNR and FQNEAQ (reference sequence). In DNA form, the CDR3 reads TGTGCCAGCAGCTCCCAGGGACCCACCTACGAGCAGTACTTC. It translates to CASSSQGPTYEQYF.

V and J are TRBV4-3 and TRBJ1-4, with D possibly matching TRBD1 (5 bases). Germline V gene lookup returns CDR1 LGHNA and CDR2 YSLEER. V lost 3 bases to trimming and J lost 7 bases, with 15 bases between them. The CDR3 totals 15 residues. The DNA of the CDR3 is TGCGCCAGCAGCCAGACTTCCGACAGCTCTGAAAAACTGTTTTTT. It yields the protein CASSQTSDSSEKLFF.

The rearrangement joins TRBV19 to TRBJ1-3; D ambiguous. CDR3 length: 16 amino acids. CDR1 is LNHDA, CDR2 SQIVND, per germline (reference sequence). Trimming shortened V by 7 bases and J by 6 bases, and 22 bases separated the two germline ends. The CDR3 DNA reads TGTGCCAGTACCCAATCTGGACCTCCGGTTGCAAACACCATATATTTT. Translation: CASTQSGPPVANTIYF.

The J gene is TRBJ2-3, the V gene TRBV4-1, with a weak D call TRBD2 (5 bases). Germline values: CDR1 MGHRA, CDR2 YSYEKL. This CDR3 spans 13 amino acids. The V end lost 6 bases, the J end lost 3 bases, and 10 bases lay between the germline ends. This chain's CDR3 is CASSRGPTDTQYF. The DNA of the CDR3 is TGCGCCAGCAGTCGAGGGCCGACAGATACGCAGTATTTT.

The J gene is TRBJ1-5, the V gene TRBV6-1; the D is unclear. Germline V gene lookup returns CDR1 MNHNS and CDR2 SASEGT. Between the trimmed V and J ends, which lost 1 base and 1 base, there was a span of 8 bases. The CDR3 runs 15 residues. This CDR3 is CASSEVLVSNQPQHF. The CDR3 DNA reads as TGTGCCAGCAGTGAAGTACTAGTAAGCAATCAGCCCCAGCATTTT.

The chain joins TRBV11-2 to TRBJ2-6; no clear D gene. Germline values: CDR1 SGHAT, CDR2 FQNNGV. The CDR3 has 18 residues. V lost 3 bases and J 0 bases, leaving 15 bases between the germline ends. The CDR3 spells CASSLVATVASGANVLTF. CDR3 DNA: TGTGCCAGCAGCTTGGTGGCTACTGTAGCCTCTGGGGCCAACGTCCTGACTTTC. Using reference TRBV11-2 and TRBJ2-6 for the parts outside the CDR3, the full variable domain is EAGVAQSPRYKIIEKRQSVAFWCNPISGHATLYWYQQILGQGPKLLIQFQNNGVVDDSQLPKDRFSAERLKGVDSTLKIQPAKLEDSAVYLCASSLVATVASGANVLTFGAGSRLTVL.